In this sample, the clone carrying this TCR beta chain turned up a few times. The antigen remains unidentified. Template switching supplied a universal primer site; unique molecular identifiers were carried on the cDNA. In TCRdb, the 5' RACE reads were re-called with MiXCR into one record per CDR3 protein. The sample consists of 450,000 to 600,000 distinct CDR3 sequences, about a fifth of them appearing once. This entry is derived from a study of identical twins. Findings of the study overall: Analyses based on zero insertions could be partly confounded by invariant MAIT and iNKT cells. In monozygotic twins, models underestimated the sharing of out-of-frame TCR alpha.

This sample was also put to use in a study of yellow fever vaccine responses in identical twins. That paper notes: Reported findings indicate that twins' vaccine T cell responses seemed partially convergent, partially personalized.

What was sequenced was CD4+ T cells sorted from blood. The sequence derives from a woman aged 18-29 years in good health.

Written as DNA, the CDR3 is TGTGCCATCAGGGGGACAGCGGGCGCGGATGGGGAGCAGTACTTC. This translates into CAIRGTAGADGEQYF. The rearrangement links TRBV10-3 to TRBJ2-7; possibly TRBD1 for D (7 bases). The germline V and J ends were trimmed by 6 bases and 7 bases, with 22 bases remaining between them. Germline V gives CDR1 ENHRY, CDR2 SYGVKD. This CDR3 spans 15 amino acids.